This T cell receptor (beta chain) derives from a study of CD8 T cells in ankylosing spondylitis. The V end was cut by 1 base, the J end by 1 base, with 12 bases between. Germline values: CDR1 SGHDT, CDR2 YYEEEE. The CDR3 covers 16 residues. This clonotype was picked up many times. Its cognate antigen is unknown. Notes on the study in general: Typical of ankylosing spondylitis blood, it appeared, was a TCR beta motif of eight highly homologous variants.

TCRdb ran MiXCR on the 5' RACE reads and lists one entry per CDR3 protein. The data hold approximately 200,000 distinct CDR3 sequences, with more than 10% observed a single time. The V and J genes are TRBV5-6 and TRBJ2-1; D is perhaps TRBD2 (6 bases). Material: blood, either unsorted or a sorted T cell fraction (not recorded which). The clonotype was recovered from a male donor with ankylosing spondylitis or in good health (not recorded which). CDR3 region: CASSLSGSGSYNEQFF. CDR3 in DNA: TGTGCCAGCAGCTTGTCCGGGAGCGGATCCTACAATGAGCAGTTCTTC.